This entry is about one T cell receptor beta chain. The sample comes from a study of blood T cell repertoires in COVID-19. Across the whole study: The analysed material was cDNA or gDNA that came from T cells, B-cell-depleted T cells, or PBMCs.

The CDR3 consists of 12 residues. Germline lookup yields CDR1 SEHNR and CDR2 FQNEAQ (reference sequence). Between the trimmed V and J ends, which lost 5 bases and 6 bases, there was a span of 9 bases. Original methodology: It was from reference gene primer amplification that nucleated cell counts were estimated. TCRdb's copy holds only in-frame clones and misses some; the assay was immunoSEQ multiplex PCR. Clone size and the V and J calls come from that table; the DNA yielded D and trimming. Of around 300,000 clones listed, about nine tenths were seen once; the top ten hold 1%. Sequencing was carried out using peripheral blood. This sequence originates from a man aged 50 to 60 with active or convalescent COVID-19. J is TRBJ2-3 and V is TRBV7-9; D not resolved. This CDR3 is CASSPSSDTQYF. DNA for the CDR3: TGTGCCAGCAGCCCCAGTTCCGATACGCAGTATTTT.